This is a list of T cell receptor beta chains from one sample in a study of cytomegalovirus exposure and HLA in healthy donors. Assay used: immunoSEQ multiplex PCR; TCRdb lists only in-frame clones, some missing. Of some 250,000 clones in the sample, roughly 87% were seen once. Sequenced: PBMCs. The receptor source for this set is a woman aged 40 to 49 in good health and CMV-seropositive. CDR3s include the opening cysteine and the closing phenylalanine or tryptophan. The order of the fields is D gene, V gene, clone size, J gene, CDR3 protein, CDR3 DNA. The D gene is left open where the match is weak. Rows give clone size only sometimes, using once, few, many, or a class for an expanded clone.

NA,TRBV5-4,NA,TRBJ2-3,CASSIEPARTDTQYF,TGTGCCAGCAGCATCGAGCCCGCCCGCACAGATACGCAGTATTTT
NA,TRBV4-3,NA,TRBJ2-1,CASSRGLPDEQFF,TGCGCCAGCAGCCGCGGGTTGCCGGATGAGCAGTTCTTC
TRBD1,TRBV18,NA,TRBJ1-1,CASSPGSGTGLNTEAFF,TGTGCCAGCTCACCGGGTTCCGGGACAGGGTTAAACACTGAAGCTTTCTTT
NA,TRBV29-1,NA,TRBJ2-7,CSVEDRDRPYEQYF,TGCAGCGTTGAAGATAGAGACAGGCCCTACGAGCAGTACTTC
TRBD1,TRBV30,NA,TRBJ2-1,CAWSRQGAGNEQFF,TGTGCCTGGAGTCGGCAGGGGGCGGGCAATGAGCAGTTCTTC
NA,TRBV6-5,NA,TRBJ1-1,CASSYFAELNTEAFF,TGTGCCAGCAGTTACTTCGCAGAATTGAACACTGAAGCTTTCTTT
NA,TRBV4-1,NA,TRBJ1-2,CASSHDRYYGYTF,TGCGCCAGCAGCCACGACAGATACTATGGCTACACCTTC
NA,TRBV6-6,NA,TRBJ2-7,CASRDSAGSEDEQYF,TGTGCCAGCAGGGACAGTGCCGGTTCAGAGGACGAGCAGTACTTC
NA,TRBV6-5,NA,TRBJ1-1,CASSNNRNTEAFF,TGTGCCAGCAGTAACAACAGGAACACTGAAGCTTTCTTT
TRBD2,TRBV9,NA,TRBJ2-7,CASSPSGAYEQYF,TGTGCCAGCAGCCCCAGCGGGGCGTACGAGCAGTACTTC
NA,TRBV29-1,NA,TRBJ2-3,CSVGFEAALTDTQYF,TGCAGCGTTGGGTTTGAAGCGGCGCTCACAGATACGCAGTATTTT
TRBD1,TRBV30,NA,TRBJ1-2,CAWAGGSGYTF,TGTGCCTGGGCAGGGGGCTCTGGCTACACCTTC
TRBD2,TRBV10-2,NA,TRBJ2-1,CASSEGLAVDEQFF,TGCGCCAGCAGTGAGGGACTAGCGGTCGATGAGCAGTTCTTC
TRBD1,TRBV4-1,NA,TRBJ1-5,CASSHEPGQGSRVAQHF,TGCGCCAGCAGCCATGAACCGGGACAGGGGTCGAGGGTGGCCCAGCATTTT
NA,TRBV7-2,NA,TRBJ2-4,CASSLVAGENIQYF,TGTGCCAGCAGCTTAGTCGCAGGGGAAAACATTCAGTACTTC
TRBD1,TRBV10-3,NA,TRBJ1-2,CAISSTGGLSYGYTF,TGTGCCATCAGTTCGACAGGGGGCCTGAGCTATGGCTACACCTTC
TRBD2,TRBV27,NA,TRBJ2-7,CASSPSPVISGAYEQYF,TGTGCCAGCAGTCCGTCCCCCGTTATTAGCGGGGCCTACGAGCAGTACTTC
TRBD2,TRBV2,NA,TRBJ2-1,CASISTSGGLAYNEQFF,TGTGCCAGCATTTCAACTAGCGGGGGGCTCGCCTACAATGAGCAGTTCTTC
NA,TRBV27,NA,TRBJ1-2,CASSLDGGSHGYTF,TGTGCCAGCAGTTTAGATGGGGGCTCCCATGGCTACACCTTC
NA,TRBV30,NA,TRBJ1-3,CAWSPAFGNTIYF,TGTGCCTGGAGCCCAGCGTTTGGAAACACCATATATTTT
NA,TRBV4-3,NA,TRBJ1-2,CASSQNRVGYGYTF,TGCGCCAGCAGCCAAAACAGGGTGGGCTATGGCTACACCTTC
NA,TRBV9,NA,TRBJ2-3,CASSRSETQYF,TGTGCCAGCAGCCGTAGCGAGACGCAGTATTTT
NA,TRBV7-2,NA,TRBJ1-5,CASSLEGLRGNQPQHF,TGTGCCAGCAGCTTAGAAGGGTTGAGGGGCAATCAGCCCCAGCATTTT
NA,TRBV30,NA,TRBJ2-3,CAWSVLAVWGRGWTDTQYF,TGTGCCTGGAGTGTACTAGCTGTCTGGGGCAGGGGGTGGACAGATACGCAGTATTTT
TRBD1,TRBV5-1,NA,TRBJ2-1,CASSSTGSNNEQFF,TGCGCCAGCAGCTCGACAGGGTCTAACAATGAGCAGTTCTTC
NA,TRBV29-1,NA,TRBJ2-5,CSVLGGTQETQYF,TGCAGCGTTCTTGGGGGGACCCAAGAGACCCAGTACTTC
TRBD1,TRBV9,NA,TRBJ2-7,CASSVGGQGLYEQYF,TGTGCCAGCAGCGTAGGCGGACAGGGGTTATACGAGCAGTACTTC
NA,TRBV19,NA,TRBJ1-5,CASSIGAGRESNQPQHF,TGTGCCAGTAGTATTGGAGCAGGGCGGGAAAGCAATCAGCCCCAGCATTTT
TRBD1,TRBV4-3,NA,TRBJ1-6,CASSRDIGVGTDNSPLHF,TGCGCCAGCAGCCGGGACATCGGAGTCGGGACAGATAATTCACCCCTCCACTTT
NA,TRBV15,NA,TRBJ1-3,CATSVIGDTIYF,TGTGCCACCAGCGTTATAGGGGACACCATATATTTT
NA,TRBV15,NA,TRBJ2-1,CATSRERDSPNRFF,TGTGCCACCAGCAGAGAAAGGGACTCCCCTAATCGGTTCTTC
NA,TRBV19,NA,TRBJ1-6,CASSNGDGSPLHF,TGTGCCAGTAGTAACGGTGATGGTTCACCCCTCCACTTT
NA,TRBV5-6,once,TRBJ1-3,CASSAFPPQGTGNTIYF,TGTGCCAGCAGCGCCTTTCCGCCCCAGGGGACTGGAAACACCATATATTTT
NA,TRBV7-9,NA,TRBJ1-4,CASSLLGTSTNEKLFF,TGTGCCAGCAGCTTACTGGGGACTTCAACTAATGAAAAACTGTTTTTT
NA,TRBV6-5,few,TRBJ1-2,CASSYGGREGYTF,TGTGCCAGCAGTTACGGCGGGAGGGAAGGCTACACCTTC